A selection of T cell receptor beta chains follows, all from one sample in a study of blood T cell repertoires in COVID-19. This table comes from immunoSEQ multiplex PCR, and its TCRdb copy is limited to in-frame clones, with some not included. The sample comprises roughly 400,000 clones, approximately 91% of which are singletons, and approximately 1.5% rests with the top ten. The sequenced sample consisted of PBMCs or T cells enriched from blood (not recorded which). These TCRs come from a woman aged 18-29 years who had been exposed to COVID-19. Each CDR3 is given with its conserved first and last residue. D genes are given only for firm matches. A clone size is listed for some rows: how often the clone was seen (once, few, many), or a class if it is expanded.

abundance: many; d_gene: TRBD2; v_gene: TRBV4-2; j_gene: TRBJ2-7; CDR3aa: CASSQATGGSYEQYF; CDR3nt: TGTGCCAGCAGCCAAGCCACGGGGGGGAGCTACGAGCAGTACTTC
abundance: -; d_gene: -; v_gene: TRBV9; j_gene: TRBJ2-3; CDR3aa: CASSADSGLGADTQYF; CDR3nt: TGTGCCAGCAGCGCCGACAGCGGGCTCGGGGCAGATACGCAGTATTTT
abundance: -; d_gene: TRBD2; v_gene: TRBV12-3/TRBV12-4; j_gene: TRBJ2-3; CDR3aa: CASTLTSGGAQYF; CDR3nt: TGTGCCAGCACCTTGACTAGCGGGGGGGCGCAGTATTTT
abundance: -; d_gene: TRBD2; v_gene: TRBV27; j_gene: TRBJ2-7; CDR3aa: CASITGASGSYEQYF; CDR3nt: TGTGCCAGCATAACCGGGGCTAGCGGGTCCTACGAGCAGTACTTC
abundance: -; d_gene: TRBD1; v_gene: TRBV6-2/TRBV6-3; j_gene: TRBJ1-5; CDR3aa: CASSYQGQGLNQPQHF; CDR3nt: TGTGCCAGCAGTTACCAGGGACAGGGGCTCAATCAGCCCCAGCATTTT
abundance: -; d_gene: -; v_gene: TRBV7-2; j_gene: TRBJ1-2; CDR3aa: CASSLGSGSVYTF; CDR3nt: TGTGCCAGCAGCTTAGGGTCAGGGTCGGTCTACACCTTC
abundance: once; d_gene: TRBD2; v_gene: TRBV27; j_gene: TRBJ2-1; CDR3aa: CASSIAGANNEQFF; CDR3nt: TGTGCCAGCAGTATAGCGGGAGCCAACAATGAGCAGTTCTTC
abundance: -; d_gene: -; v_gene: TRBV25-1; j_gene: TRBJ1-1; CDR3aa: CASSEYRGNTEAFF; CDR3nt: TGTGCCAGCAGTGAATATAGAGGGAACACTGAAGCTTTCTTT
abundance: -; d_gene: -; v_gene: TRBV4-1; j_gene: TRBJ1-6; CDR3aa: CASSQVSVLLGASPLHF; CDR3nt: TGCGCCAGCAGCCAAGTGTCGGTCCTCTTAGGGGCCTCACCCCTCCACTTT
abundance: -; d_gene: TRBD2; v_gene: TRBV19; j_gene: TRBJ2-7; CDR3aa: CASSILSGSYEQYF; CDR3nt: TGTGCCAGTAGTATTTTAAGCGGGAGCTACGAGCAGTACTTC
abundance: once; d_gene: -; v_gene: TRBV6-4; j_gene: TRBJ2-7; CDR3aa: CAKIGYRTTGPHEQYF; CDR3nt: TGTGCCAAGATAGGGTACCGGACTACAGGTCCCCACGAGCAGTACTTC
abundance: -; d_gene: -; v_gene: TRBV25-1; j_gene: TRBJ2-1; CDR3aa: CASSEGEATLFPKFF; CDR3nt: TGTGCCAGCAGTGAGGGGGAGGCTACCCTATTCCCTAAGTTCTTC
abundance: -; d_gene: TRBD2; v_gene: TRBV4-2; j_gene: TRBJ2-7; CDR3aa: CASSQGAGTSGAPYEQYF; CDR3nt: TGTGCCAGCAGCCAGGGGGCCGGGACTAGCGGGGCCCCCTACGAGCAGTACTTC
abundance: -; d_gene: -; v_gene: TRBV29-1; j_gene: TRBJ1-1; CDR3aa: CSVMSVREAFF; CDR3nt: TGCAGCGTTATGTCAGTCAGAGAAGCTTTCTTT
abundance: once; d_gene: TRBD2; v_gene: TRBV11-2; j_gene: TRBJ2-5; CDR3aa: CASSLGGSGGETQYF; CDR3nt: TGTGCCAGCAGCTTAGGCGGGAGTGGAGGAGAGACCCAGTACTTC
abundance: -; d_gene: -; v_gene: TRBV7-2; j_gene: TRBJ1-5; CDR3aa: CASSFTGGRGQPQHF; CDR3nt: TGTGCCAGCAGCTTTACCGGGGGGCGAGGGCAGCCCCAGCATTTT
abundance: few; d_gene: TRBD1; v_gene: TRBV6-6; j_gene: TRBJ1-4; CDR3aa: CASSHNLRDRGTTNEKLFF; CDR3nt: TGTGCCAGCAGTCACAACCTGAGGGACAGGGGCACAACTAATGAAAAACTGTTTTTT
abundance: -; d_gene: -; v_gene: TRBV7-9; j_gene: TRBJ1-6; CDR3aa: CASSPSSGMNSPLHF; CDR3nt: TGTGCCAGCAGCCCCAGCTCAGGGATGAATTCACCCCTCCACTTT
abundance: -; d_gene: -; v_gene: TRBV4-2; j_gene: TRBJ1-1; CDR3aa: CASSQDEWNTEAFF; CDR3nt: TGTGCCAGCAGCCAAGATGAGTGGAACACTGAAGCTTTCTTT
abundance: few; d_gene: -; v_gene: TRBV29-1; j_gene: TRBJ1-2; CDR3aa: CSVVTPPYGYTF; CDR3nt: TGCAGCGTTGTCACACCCCCCTATGGCTACACCTTC
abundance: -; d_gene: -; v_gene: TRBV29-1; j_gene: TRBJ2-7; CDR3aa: CSVEGAQEDPYEQYF; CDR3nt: TGCAGCGTTGAAGGCGCCCAGGAGGATCCCTACGAGCAGTACTTC
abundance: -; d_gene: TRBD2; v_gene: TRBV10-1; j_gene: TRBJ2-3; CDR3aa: CASSGPGGDTDTQYF; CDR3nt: TGCGCCAGCAGTGGACCGGGAGGGGACACAGATACGCAGTATTTT
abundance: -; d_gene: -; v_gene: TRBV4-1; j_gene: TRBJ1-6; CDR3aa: CASSPPFSYNSPLHF; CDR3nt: TGCGCCAGCAGCCCCCCGTTCTCCTATAATTCACCCCTCCACTTT
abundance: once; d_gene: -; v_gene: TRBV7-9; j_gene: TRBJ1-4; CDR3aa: CASSLNEEKLFF; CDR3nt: TGTGCCAGCAGCTTGAACGAGGAAAAACTGTTTTTT
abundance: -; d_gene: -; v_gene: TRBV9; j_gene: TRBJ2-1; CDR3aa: CASSGPVGSSYNEQFF; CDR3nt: TGTGCCAGCAGCGGTCCTGTAGGGAGCTCCTACAATGAGCAGTTCTTC
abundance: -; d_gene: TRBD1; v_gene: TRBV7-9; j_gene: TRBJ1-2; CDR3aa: CASSQSGTVYGYTF; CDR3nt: TGTGCCAGCAGCCAGTCCGGGACAGTTTATGGCTACACCTTC
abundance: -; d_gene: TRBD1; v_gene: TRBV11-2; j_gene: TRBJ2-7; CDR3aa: CASSPSGTVYEQYF; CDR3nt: TGTGCCAGCAGCCCCTCCGGGACAGTCTACGAGCAGTACTTC
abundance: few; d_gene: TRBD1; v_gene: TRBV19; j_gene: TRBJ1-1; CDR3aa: CASSMRAGQGAEAFF; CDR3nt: TGTGCCAGTAGTATGCGGGCAGGCCAGGGGGCTGAAGCTTTCTTT
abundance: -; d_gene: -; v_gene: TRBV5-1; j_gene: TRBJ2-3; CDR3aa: CASNSRDITDTQYF; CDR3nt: TGCGCCAGCAACTCTAGAGATATCACAGATACGCAGTATTTT
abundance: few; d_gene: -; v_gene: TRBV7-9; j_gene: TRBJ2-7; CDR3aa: CASSLRGFTGVNYEQYF; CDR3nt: TGTGCCAGCAGTCTAAGGGGTTTCACAGGAGTGAACTACGAGCAGTACTTC
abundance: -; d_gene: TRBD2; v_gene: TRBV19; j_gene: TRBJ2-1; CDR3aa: CASSIRRAGLAGYNEQFF; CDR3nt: TGTGCCAGTAGTATTCGTCGGGCGGGACTAGCGGGTTACAATGAGCAGTTCTTC
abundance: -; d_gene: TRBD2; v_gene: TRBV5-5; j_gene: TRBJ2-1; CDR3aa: CASSLPGLAGGSYNEQFF; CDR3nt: TGTGCCAGCAGCCTGCCGGGACTAGCGGGGGGCTCCTACAATGAGCAGTTCTTC
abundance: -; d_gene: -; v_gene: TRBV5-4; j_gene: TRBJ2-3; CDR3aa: CASSLGGYSSTDTQYF; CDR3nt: TGTGCCAGCAGCTTGGGAGGGTACTCTAGCACAGATACGCAGTATTTT